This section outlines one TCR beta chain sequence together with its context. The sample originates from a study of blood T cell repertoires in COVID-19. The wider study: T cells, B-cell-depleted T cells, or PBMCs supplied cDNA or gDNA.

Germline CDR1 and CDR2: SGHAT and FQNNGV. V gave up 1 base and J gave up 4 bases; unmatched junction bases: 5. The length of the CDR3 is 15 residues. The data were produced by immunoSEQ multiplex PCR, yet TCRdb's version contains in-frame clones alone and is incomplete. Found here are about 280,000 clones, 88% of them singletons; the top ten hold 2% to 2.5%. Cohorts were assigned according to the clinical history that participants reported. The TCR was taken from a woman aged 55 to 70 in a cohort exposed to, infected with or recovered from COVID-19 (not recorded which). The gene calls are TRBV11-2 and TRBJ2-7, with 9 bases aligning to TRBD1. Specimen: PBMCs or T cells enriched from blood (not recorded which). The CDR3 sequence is CASSLATGGWYEQYF. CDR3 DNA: TGTGCCAGCAGCTTAGCGACAGGGGGGTGGTACGAGCAGTACTTC.